This T cell receptor beta chain was sequenced during a study of CD8+ T cells in alopecia areata. Comments on this clone: Its antigen is undetermined.

Study-wide results and limits: Besides other cells, scalp samples also yield sequences of resident alphabeta T cells from normal skin.

The CDR3 has 13 residues. CDR1 is MNHEY, CDR2 SMNVEV, per germline (reference sequence). Unmatched junction bases numbered 4, after V lost 5 bases and J lost 5 bases. The treatment: oral pan-JAK inhibitor, 5-10 mg twice daily. Following extraction, RNA underwent reverse transcription to cDNA, which served as the sequencing template. Data came from immunoSEQ multiplex PCR; TCRdb stores just in-frame clones and leaves some out. The data show some 110,000 clones, about 60% seen once. The starting material was CD8+ T cells sorted from blood, obtained at week 24, from a patient treated with tofacitinib. This sequence joins TRBV27 and TRBJ1-2; 8 bases agree with TRBD1. This TCR came from a human donor with alopecia areata. The DNA for the CDR3 is TGTGCCAGCAGTCCAGACAGGGGTTATGGCTACACCTTC. Amino acid sequence: CASSPDRGYGYTF.